This T cell receptor (beta chain) was identified during a study of blood T cells in healthy people across ages. A sample-barcoded 5' primer and a J-beta primer mix were used in a second PCR of roughly 6 to 11 cycles. TCRdb independently ran MiXCR on the 5' RACE reads; one entry per CDR3 protein. The data hold around 990,000 distinct CDR3 sequences, with 35% to 45% observed a single time. The origin of this receptor is a man between 18 and 29 years old in good health. Sequenced: blood.

The DNA for the CDR3 is TGTGCCAGCAGGAACAGGGGGCTTACCACTGAAGCTTTCTTT. Translated: CASRNRGLTTEAFF. The chain carries TRBV6-6 and TRBJ1-1; 9 bases fit TRBD1. The V segment lost 6 bases and the J segment 4 bases; nucleotides outside the gene matches: 6. Germline V gives CDR1 MNHNY, CDR2 SVGAGI (reference sequence). The CDR3 is 14 amino acids.